This entry lists 6 T cell receptor beta chains sequenced from one sample in a study of blood T cells in healthy people across ages. Primers used in a second PCR of roughly 7 to 11 cycles were a sample-barcoded 5' primer and a J-beta primer mix. TCRdb used MiXCR to reprocess the 5' RACE reads, holding one entry per CDR3 protein. The table records 1.5 million to 2 million distinct CDR3 sequences, 28% of them present only once. Sequenced material: blood. These receptors were taken from a woman aged 25 to 39 in good health.

This clonotype has a handful of counts. This chain uses TRBV6-6 with TRBJ2-1; D remains ambiguous. Germline V gives CDR1 MNHNY, CDR2 SVGAGI (reference sequence). The V end lost 2 bases, the J end lost 6 bases, and 8 bases lay between the germline ends. The CDR3 has 13 residues. In nucleotides, the CDR3 is TGTGCCAGCAGTTACGCGGTCGGCAATGAGCAGTTCTTC. It specifies CASSYAVGNEQFF.

This clonotype has at least ten counts. The chain combines TRBV2 with TRBJ2-7, with D possibly called TRBD1 or TRBD2 (5 bases each). The CDR3 is 15 amino acids. Trimming pared 8 bases from V and 0 bases from J, leaving 17 bases between. From germline, CDR1 is SNHLY and CDR2 FYNNEI. The CDR3 DNA reads TGTGCCAGCGAGAGCTCGGGGACGAGCTCCTACGAGCAGTACTTC. Its protein product is CASESSGTSSYEQYF.

J is TRBJ2-6 and V is TRBV5-1; 8 bases agree with TRBD1. From germline, CDR1 is SGHRS and CDR2 YFSETQ. Trimming cost V 1 base and J 4 bases; bases outside gene matches: 4. The CDR3 length is 16 residues. CDR3 nucleotides: TGCGCCAGCAGCTTGACGGCAGGGGGCGGGGCCAACGTCCTGACTTTC. It yields the protein CASSLTAGGGANVLTF.

The chain carries TRBV18 and TRBJ1-5, with D perhaps matching TRBD1 (5 bases). Trimming cost V 5 bases and J 6 bases, with 11 bases left between them. The germline CDR1 and CDR2 sequences are KGHSH and LQKENI. The CDR3 totals 13 residues. The CDR3 is CASSSSDSQPQHF. In nucleotides, the CDR3 is TGTGCCAGCTCATCTTCCGACAGTCAGCCCCAGCATTTT. Filled out from reference TRBV18 and TRBJ1-5, the complete variable domain reads NAGVMQNPRHLVRRRGQEARLRCSPMKGHSHVYWYRQLPEEGLKFMVYLQKENIIDESGMPKERFSAEFPKEGPSILRIQQVVRGDSAAYFCASSSSDSQPQHFGDGTRLSIL.

In this sample, this clonotype turned up many times. The rearrangement links TRBV5-1 to TRBJ2-3; 7 bases match TRBD2. Germline CDR1 and CDR2: SGHRS and YFSETQ. V lost 1 base to trimming and J lost 2 bases; unmatched junction nucleotides: 4. The CDR3 length is 15 residues. Written as DNA, the CDR3 is TGCGCCAGCAGCTTGAGGCTAGCGGCCACAGATACGCAGTATTTT. Protein sequence: CASSLRLAATDTQYF. Full variable domain (rest looked up from reference TRBV5-1 and TRBJ2-3): KAGVTQTPRYLIKTRGQQVTLSCSPISGHRSVSWYQQTPGQGLQFLFEYFSETQRNKGNFPGRFSGRQFSNSRSEMNVSTLELGDSALYLCASSLRLAATDTQYFGPGTRLTVL.

Comment on this clonotype: One junction end disagrees with the germline gene, perhaps due to a read error. The chain uses TRBV6-1 and TRBJ2-5; D is perhaps TRBD2 (5 bases). This CDR3 spans 14 amino acids. Germline V gives CDR1 MNHNS, CDR2 SASEGT. CDR3 loop: CASSEAVKSETQYF. The DNA of the CDR3 is TGTGCTAGCAGTGAAGCGGTAAAATCAGAGACCCAGTACTTC.